A single sample gave rise to the 22 T cell receptor beta chains below, sequenced in a study of T cell repertoires in cytomegalovirus infection. TCRdb re-called the reads through MiXCR, storing one row per CDR3 protein. This sample has about 530,000 distinct CDR3 sequences, with about 26% found just once. The sample consisted of PBMCs. These receptors all stem from a human donor in good health (CMV status not recorded). Some clones in this sample may be carry-over from other donors' samples.

This clonotype has only a few counts. V gene TRBV12-3 or TRBV12-4 combines with J gene TRBJ2-7, with 16 bases that match TRBD2. CDR3 length: 15 residues. With V trimmed by 4 bases and J by 6 bases, 3 bases remained unmatched. The CDR3 bases are TGTGCCAGCAGTTCGGGACTAGCGGGAGGGAGCGAGCAGTACTTC. It codes for CASSSGLAGGSEQYF.

The table lists this clonotype with many counts. The chain carries TRBV7-2 and TRBJ2-5, with D possibly being TRBD2 (6 bases). V shed 5 bases and J shed 5 bases, with 12 bases lying between them. The length of the CDR3 is 13 residues. Per the germline V gene, CDR1 is SGHTA and CDR2 is FQGNSA. CDR3 residues: CASSRGRTETQYF. The CDR3 DNA sequence: TGTGCCAGCAGCCGGGGGAGGACGGAGACCCAGTACTTC. The full variable domain, rest sourced from reference TRBV7-2 and TRBJ2-5, is GAGVSQSPSNKVTEKGKDVELRCDPISGHTALYWYRQSLGQGLEFLIYFQGNSAPDKSGLPSDRFSAERTGGSVSTLTIQRTQQEDSAVYLCASSRGRTETQYFGPGTRLLVL.

This clonotype was counted ten times or more. The CDR3 nucleotides are TGTGCCAGCAGCTTAAGGAGTCCGACTAGCGGGACCTACAATGAGCAGTTCTTC. Amino acids: CASSLRSPTSGTYNEQFF. The gene calls are TRBV7-6 and TRBJ2-1, with 11 bases aligning to TRBD2. This CDR3 is built from 18 residues. CDR1 is SGHVS, CDR2 FNYEAQ, per germline. Trimming removed 2 bases from V and 2 bases from J; junction bases left unmatched: 8.

Worth noting for this clonotype: A much bigger clone sits one base away, suggesting this may be a read error. V and J are TRBV7-9 and TRBJ2-7; the match to TRBD1 covers 7 bases. CDR1 SEHNR and CDR2 FQNEAQ come from the germline V gene (reference sequence). The CDR3 is made up of 13 amino acids. As DNA, the CDR3 is TGTGCCAGCAGCGAGGGACAGACCTACGTGCAGTACTTC. Encoded protein: CASSEGQTYVQYF.

This sequence joins TRBV5-1 and TRBJ2-1; D tentatively fits TRBD1 or TRBD2 (5 bases each). The germline V and J ends were trimmed by 4 bases and 7 bases, with 15 bases remaining between them. The CDR3 spans 14 residues. The germline gives CDR1 SGHRS, CDR2 YFSETQ. The CDR3 is CASSPMQGGNEQFF. CDR3 DNA: TGCGCCAGCAGCCCCATGCAGGGCGGGAATGAGCAGTTCTTC.

This clonotype occurred a few times. The V call is TRBV7-8, the J call TRBJ1-5; TRBD1 is a possible D gene (6 bases). This CDR3 has 15 amino acids. Trimming stripped 4 bases from V and 9 bases from J, with 19 bases between. Germline CDR1 SGHVS, CDR2 FQNEAQ. DNA for the CDR3: TGTGCCAGCAGCTCAAGCGAGGCAGGGGCCCTGCCCCAGCATTTT. Its protein product is CASSSSEAGALPQHF.

This chain links TRBV20-1 with TRBJ1-2, with no clear D. Germline V gives CDR1 DFQATT, CDR2 SNEGSKA (reference sequence). This CDR3 has 14 residues. The V end was cut by 8 bases, the J end by 8 bases, with 24 bases between. CDR3 sequence: CSTPGPTFVLGYTF. CDR3 bases: TGCAGTACCCCAGGACCGACGTTCGTCCTCGGCTACACCTTC.

This clonotype was seen a few times. V and J are TRBV6-1 and TRBJ2-2, with TRBD2 matching 8 bases. This CDR3 has 16 amino acids. The germline CDR1 and CDR2 sequences are MNHNS and SASEGT. The ends lost 7 bases at V and 6 bases at J; junction bases unmatched: 13. CDR3 protein: CASTATLGLDSGELFF. Here the CDR3 DNA reads TGTGCCAGCACCGCGACCCTGGGACTAGATTCCGGGGAGCTGTTTTTT.

This clonotype has more than one count but fewer than ten. This chain joins TRBV7-2 and TRBJ2-3; the D call may be TRBD1 or TRBD2 (6 bases each). Germline V gene lookup returns CDR1 SGHTA and CDR2 FQGNSA. This CDR3 spans 16 amino acids. V lost 5 bases and J lost 2, with 17 bases in between. The CDR3 DNA sequence: TGTGCCAGCAGCCGTCCAGGGGACTTCTTCACAGATACGCAGTATTTT. This sequence encodes CASSRPGDFFTDTQYF.

This chain links TRBV29-1 with TRBJ1-4; maybe TRBD1 (5 bases). V was pared by 4 bases and J by 5 bases, with 17 bases between. The CDR3 is 15 amino acids. The germline CDR1 and CDR2 sequences are SQVTM and ANQGSEA. In nucleotides, the CDR3 is TGCAGCGTTGGGGGCAGGGCAGGAGCGAATGAAAAACTGTTTTTT. As protein: CSVGGRAGANEKLFF.

V gene TRBV15 combines with J gene TRBJ1-4; no firm D call. Trimming left V 1 base short and J 5 bases short, with 8 bases between. From germline, CDR1 is LNHNV and CDR2 YYDKDF (reference sequence). CDR3 length: 14 residues. CDR3 amino acids: CATSRGESNEKLFF. The CDR3 coding sequence is TGTGCCACCAGCAGAGGAGAATCCAATGAAAAACTGTTTTTT. The whole variable domain, filled in from reference TRBV15 and TRBJ1-4, reads DAMVIQNPRYQVTQFGKPVTLSCSQTLNHNVMYWYQQKSSQAPKLLFHYYDKDFNNEADTPDNFQSRRPNTSFCFLDIRSPGLGDTAMYLCATSRGESNEKLFFGSGTQLSVL.

This chain connects TRBV9 to TRBJ2-7; D uncertain. V gave up 0 bases and J gave up 2 bases, with 12 bases separating them. The CDR3 spans 15 residues. The germline gives CDR1 SGDLS, CDR2 YYNGEE. This chain's CDR3 is CASSVGGSLTYEQYF. The CDR3 DNA is TGTGCCAGCAGCGTAGGGGGTTCCTTAACCTACGAGCAGTACTTC.

V and J are TRBV28 and TRBJ2-5, with a weak D call TRBD1 (6 bases). In germline, CDR1 is MDHEN, CDR2 SYDVKM. This CDR3 spans 14 amino acids. V lost 2 bases and J lost 9, with 16 bases in between. Here the CDR3 reads CASSLEQGRGAQYF. DNA of the CDR3: TGTGCCAGCAGTTTAGAACAGGGTAGAGGGGCCCAGTACTTC.

This sequence joins TRBV6-2 or TRBV6-3 and TRBJ2-5; D tentatively reads TRBD1 or TRBD2 (5 bases each). Trimming pared 5 bases from V and 4 bases from J, leaving 14 bases between. The CDR3 extends over 14 amino acids. CDR1 is MNHEY, CDR2 SVGEGT, per germline. The CDR3 protein is CASSGGFVGETQYF. For the CDR3, the DNA is TGTGCCAGCAGTGGGGGTTTCGTCGGAGAGACCCAGTACTTC.

A few counts support this clonotype. Here the CDR3 reads CASSLVTGRSNQPQHF. CDR3 bases: TGTGCCAGCAGCTTAGTGACGGGACGCAGCAATCAGCCCCAGCATTTT. The rearrangement links TRBV7-9 to TRBJ1-5, with a possible D match to TRBD1 (5 bases). Germline V lookup: CDR1 SEHNR, CDR2 FQNEAQ (reference sequence). V was pared by 1 base and J by 1 base, with 11 bases between. CDR3 length: 16 residues.

CDR3 residues: CASSWGPGNQPQHF. The DNA of the CDR3 is TGCGCCAGCAGCTGGGGTCCGGGAAATCAGCCCCAGCATTTT. J is TRBJ1-5 and V is TRBV5-1, with D uncertain. The V gene's germline CDR1 is SGHRS and CDR2 YFSETQ. The CDR3 contains 14 residues. V dropped 3 bases and J dropped 4 bases, with 11 bases sitting between them.

The chain uses TRBV19 and TRBJ1-1; 7 bases are shared with TRBD1. This CDR3 contains 15 residues. Germline V gene data show CDR1 as LNHDA and CDR2 as SQIVND (reference sequence). Losses at the gene ends were 3 bases for V and 4 bases for J; bases not matched to a gene: 8. The CDR3, as DNA: TGTGCCAGTAGTATTGACAGGGAGGCGGGCACTGAAGCTTTCTTT. It is translated as CASSIDREAGTEAFF.

This clonotype was picked up many times. The chain combines TRBV12-3 or TRBV12-4 with TRBJ2-3, with TRBD1 as a possible D gene (5 bases). The CDR3 spans 15 residues. V was shortened by 6 bases and J by 0 bases, with 13 bases between the two germline ends. The CDR3 nucleotides are TGTGCCAGCAGCCTGGGGCGGATTAGCACAGATACGCAGTATTTT. Residues: CASSLGRISTDTQYF.

The CDR3 is CATRDASYEQYF. In nucleotides, the CDR3 is TGTGCCACGCGGGACGCCTCCTACGAGCAGTACTTC. V usage is TRBV11-2 and J usage is TRBJ2-7; a weak D match, TRBD2 (6 bases). V shed 10 bases and J shed 0 bases, with 10 bases lying between them. Germline V gene sequence: CDR1 SGHAT, CDR2 FQNNGV. The CDR3 loop spans 12 amino acids.

The rearrangement links TRBV11-2 to TRBJ2-3; 7 bases map to TRBD1. Germline V gene data show CDR1 as SGHAT and CDR2 as FQNNGV. The CDR3 sequence is 15 residues long. The V segment lost 4 bases and the J segment 5 bases; nucleotides outside the gene matches: 9. CDR3 coding DNA: TGTGCCAGCAGCTCTATGACAGGGAAACTAGATACGCAGTATTTT. It yields the protein CASSSMTGKLDTQYF.

The chain uses TRBV2 and TRBJ1-1; unclear D gene. The CDR3 contains 14 residues. V gave up 6 bases and J gave up 4 bases, with 15 bases separating them. Germline CDR1 is SNHLY and CDR2 is FYNNEI. CDR3 coding DNA: TGTGCCAGCAGAAAAAACGGCGAACGCACTGAAGCTTTCTTT. This gives the protein CASRKNGERTEAFF.

This clonotype was picked up many times. The chain joins TRBV7-8 to TRBJ1-5; the D is unclear. The CDR3 has 14 amino acids. Trimming removed 3 bases from V and 3 bases from J, with 9 bases in between. The germline V gene has CDR1 SGHVS and CDR2 FQNEAQ. CDR3 residues: CASSFSQINQPQHF. In nucleotides, the CDR3 is TGTGCCAGCAGCTTCTCCCAGATCAATCAGCCCCAGCATTTT.